These T cell receptor beta chains were read from a single sample in a study of T cell repertoires in cytomegalovirus infection. The antigens for these receptors are not known. MiXCR, run by TCRdb on the reads, gives a single entry per CDR3 protein. The table shows 50,000 or so distinct CDR3 sequences, with roughly 19% occurring only once. The sample consisted of CD8+ T cells from cultured PBMCs, taken from culture after CMV antigen stimulation. These receptors all stem from a human donor in good health (CMV status not recorded). Some clones in this sample may be carry-over from other donors' samples. Each CDR3 is given with its conserved first and last residue. The order of the fields is CDR3 DNA, CDR3 protein, J gene, clone size, D gene, V gene. The D gene is left open where the match is weak. Clone size appears in some rows only: once, few, many, or a class for an expanded clone.

DNA: TGTGCCAGCAGTTACACGCCAGGGGCCGTCTACAATGAGCAGTTCTTC
CDR3: CASSYTPGAVYNEQFF
J: TRBJ2-1
size: -
D: -
V: TRBV6-2/TRBV6-3

DNA: TGTGCCAGCAGAACCTTGGGACTAGCGCCAGAGACCCAGTACTTC
CDR3: CASRTLGLAPETQYF
J: TRBJ2-5
size: -
D: TRBD2
V: TRBV6-1

DNA: TGTGCCACCAGCAGCTGGAACACTGAAGCTTTCTTT
CDR3: CATSSWNTEAFF
J: TRBJ1-1
size: few
D: -
V: TRBV15

DNA: TGTGCCAGCAGTTTGTCCCAGGGGTGGGAGACCCAGTACTTC
CDR3: CASSLSQGWETQYF
J: TRBJ2-5
size: many
D: -
V: TRBV27

DNA: TGCGCCAGCAGCCAGGGTAGCGGGGGGCCCTACGAGCAGTACTTC
CDR3: CASSQGSGGPYEQYF
J: TRBJ2-7
size: many
D: TRBD2
V: TRBV4-3

DNA: TGCAGTGCTAGAGATGGTCAGCTTAATGAAAAACTGTTTTTT
CDR3: CSARDGQLNEKLFF
J: TRBJ1-4
size: -
D: -
V: TRBV20-1

DNA: TGCAGTGCTTACTCTAGCGGGATTAACTCCTACGAGCAGTACTTC
CDR3: CSAYSSGINSYEQYF
J: TRBJ2-7
size: many
D: TRBD2
V: TRBV20-1

DNA: TGTGCCAGCAGCTTCAGGAACACTGAAGCTTTCTTT
CDR3: CASSFRNTEAFF
J: TRBJ1-1
size: -
D: -
V: TRBV11-2

DNA: TGTGCCAGCAGCTTGGGACAGTCCCGCGCGCAGTATTTT
CDR3: CASSLGQSRAQYF
J: TRBJ2-3
size: few
D: TRBD1
V: TRBV7-3

DNA: TGTGCCAGCGAGAGATACAATGAGCAGTTCTTC
CDR3: CASERYNEQFF
J: TRBJ2-1
size: -
D: -
V: TRBV7-9

DNA: TGTGCCAGCAGCTCTGACAAACTGTTTTTT
CDR3: CASSSDKLFF
J: TRBJ1-4
size: many
D: -
V: TRBV7-9

DNA: TGTGCCAGCAGTTTTCGAGGGACAGGGTTCCCAGATACGCAGTATTTT
CDR3: CASSFRGTGFPDTQYF
J: TRBJ2-3
size: few
D: TRBD1
V: TRBV27

DNA: TGTGCCAGCAGTTACGTACGGGACAATCAGCCCCAGCATTTT
CDR3: CASSYVRDNQPQHF
J: TRBJ1-5
size: many
D: -
V: TRBV6-5

DNA: TGTGCCAGCAGCTTGGTGACAGGGACCGGGGAGCTGTTTTTT
CDR3: CASSLVTGTGELFF
J: TRBJ2-2
size: -
D: TRBD1
V: TRBV5-4

DNA: TGCAGTGCTTCCGGGCCGACAGATAGAGGTAGAAAACTGTTTTTT
CDR3: CSASGPTDRGRKLFF
J: TRBJ1-4
size: few
D: -
V: TRBV20-1

DNA: TGCGCCAGCGCCCTTGCCGGGGGGGGGTACGAGCAGTACTTC
CDR3: CASALAGGGYEQYF
J: TRBJ2-7
size: -
D: TRBD2
V: TRBV5-1

DNA: TGTGCCAGCAGTTCCAGGAGCGGGGGCGGAGACAATGAGCAGTTCTTC
CDR3: CASSSRSGGGDNEQFF
J: TRBJ2-1
size: -
D: TRBD2
V: TRBV27

DNA: TGTGCCAGCAGTTTATCGATGGGTTTTAGGGACACTGAAGCTTTCTTT
CDR3: CASSLSMGFRDTEAFF
J: TRBJ1-1
size: -
D: -
V: TRBV28

DNA: TGTGCCAGCAGCTTGGGCAAGGCAGGTTTCTTT
CDR3: CASSLGKAGFF
J: TRBJ1-1
size: many
D: -
V: TRBV5-8

DNA: TGTGCCACCAGCAGGCGGGGGGCTAGGCAAGAGACCCAGTACTTC
CDR3: CATSRRGARQETQYF
J: TRBJ2-5
size: -
D: TRBD2
V: TRBV15

DNA: TGTGCCAGCAGTGAAGCGCGGTTGGGCCTCTCCTACGAGCAGTACTTC
CDR3: CASSEARLGLSYEQYF
J: TRBJ2-7
size: many
D: -
V: TRBV6-1

DNA: TGCGCCAGCAGCTTGGTCGCGAACGCCTACAATGAGCAGTTCTTC
CDR3: CASSLVANAYNEQFF
J: TRBJ2-1
size: many
D: -
V: TRBV5-1

DNA: TGTGCCAGCAGTTTCTTCGGACCAGGGAAAGGGAATAATTCACCCCTCCACTTT
CDR3: CASSFFGPGKGNNSPLHF
J: TRBJ1-6
size: few
D: -
V: TRBV28

DNA: TGTGCCAGCAGCCCGAGGCTGCAAGAGACCCAGTACTTC
CDR3: CASSPRLQETQYF
J: TRBJ2-5
size: few
D: -
V: TRBV11-1

DNA: TGCGCCAGCAGACTCAACAGGGGAAGTTACGAGCAGTACTTC
CDR3: CASRLNRGSYEQYF
J: TRBJ2-7
size: -
D: TRBD1
V: TRBV4-3

DNA: TGTGCCAGCAGCTTATGGGGGGGGAACTACGAGCAGTACTTC
CDR3: CASSLWGGNYEQYF
J: TRBJ2-7
size: -
D: TRBD2
V: TRBV13

DNA: TGTGCCTGGAAGGCTATAAAGTCCGATACGCAGTATTTT
CDR3: CAWKAIKSDTQYF
J: TRBJ2-3
size: -
D: -
V: TRBV30

DNA: TGCAGTGCTAGAGATCTGGGGACCCCGATGGAACTGTTTTTT
CDR3: CSARDLGTPMELFF
J: TRBJ1-4
size: few
D: -
V: TRBV20-1

DNA: TGTGCCAGCAGCTTGGGGGCTCAGCCCCAGCATTTT
CDR3: CASSLGAQPQHF
J: TRBJ1-5
size: -
D: -
V: TRBV5-6

DNA: TGCGCCAGCAGTGCGGGAACCGCCTACGAGCAGTACTTC
CDR3: CASSAGTAYEQYF
J: TRBJ2-7
size: few
D: -
V: TRBV10-1

DNA: TGCAGTGCTAGAGTTATGGGACAGGGAGACAATGAGCAGTTCTTC
CDR3: CSARVMGQGDNEQFF
J: TRBJ2-1
size: -
D: TRBD1
V: TRBV20-1

DNA: TGTGCCAGCAGGGAGACAGGATATGACTACACCTTC
CDR3: CASRETGYDYTF
J: TRBJ1-2
size: -
D: -
V: TRBV12-3/TRBV12-4

DNA: TGTGCCAGCAGCTTAGACTCATTGAACAATGAGCAGTTCTTC
CDR3: CASSLDSLNNEQFF
J: TRBJ2-1
size: many
D: -
V: TRBV7-2

DNA: TGTGCCAGCAGTTTATCGACTCTCAGGGGAGGCGACGAGCAGTACTTC
CDR3: CASSLSTLRGGDEQYF
J: TRBJ2-7
size: -
D: -
V: TRBV27

DNA: TGTGCCAGTGGGGACGGCCACTATGGCTACACCTTC
CDR3: CASGDGHYGYTF
J: TRBJ1-2
size: -
D: -
V: TRBV6-1

DNA: TGTGCCAGCAGCTTGTCTGTGGGGAAGGCAACTAATGAAAAACTGTTTTTT
CDR3: CASSLSVGKATNEKLFF
J: TRBJ1-4
size: -
D: -
V: TRBV5-5

DNA: TGTGCCAGCAGCCAAGGCCACGACAGGGATCACTATGGCTACACCTTC
CDR3: CASSQGHDRDHYGYTF
J: TRBJ1-2
size: many
D: TRBD1
V: TRBV4-2

DNA: TGTGCCAGCAGCCCTCGGCCCCAAGAGACCCGGTACTTC
CDR3: CASSPRPQETRYF
J: TRBJ2-5
size: -
D: -
V: TRBV12-3/TRBV12-4

DNA: TGCGCCAGCAGCCAAGATGGAGGGTCGGCAGATACGCAGTATTTT
CDR3: CASSQDGGSADTQYF
J: TRBJ2-3
size: -
D: -
V: TRBV4-1

DNA: TGTGCCAGCACCGGGGCAGCTAACACTGAAGCTTTCTTT
CDR3: CASTGAANTEAFF
J: TRBJ1-1
size: -
D: -
V: TRBV6-6

DNA: TGTGCCAGTAGTAGGGAGCAGGAGGGCAGTCAGCCCCAGCATTTT
CDR3: CASSREQEGSQPQHF
J: TRBJ1-5
size: many
D: -
V: TRBV19

DNA: TGTGCCAGCAGCCCACCGGGACTAGCGGGGTTAGAGCAGTTCTTC
CDR3: CASSPPGLAGLEQFF
J: TRBJ2-1
size: -
D: TRBD2
V: TRBV27

DNA: TGCAGTGCCCTGGGGCGCAAGGAGGGTGGCACAGATACGCAGTATTTT
CDR3: CSALGRKEGGTDTQYF
J: TRBJ2-3
size: many
D: -
V: TRBV20-1

DNA: TGTGCCAGCGCCTTGGGGACTGGAGCGGGGGAGCAGTACTTC
CDR3: CASALGTGAGEQYF
J: TRBJ2-7
size: many
D: TRBD2
V: TRBV7-2

DNA: TGTGCCAGCAGCGCGATTTCCCGTGAGCAGTTCTTC
CDR3: CASSAISREQFF
J: TRBJ2-1
size: -
D: -
V: TRBV5-6

DNA: TGCGCCAGCAGCCAAGAGGGCGCAGGACAGCCTAACTATGGCTACACCTTC
CDR3: CASSQEGAGQPNYGYTF
J: TRBJ1-2
size: few
D: -
V: TRBV4-3

DNA: TGTGCCAGCAGCGTTTATGGTAACTCTGGAAACACCATATATTTT
CDR3: CASSVYGNSGNTIYF
J: TRBJ1-3
size: few
D: -
V: TRBV9

DNA: TGTGCCAGCAGCGCAAATAATGAGCAGTTCTTC
CDR3: CASSANNEQFF
J: TRBJ2-1
size: many
D: -
V: TRBV7-9

DNA: TGTGCCAGCAGCCAAGATGGACTAGCGGGAAGGACCCAGTACTTC
CDR3: CASSQDGLAGRTQYF
J: TRBJ2-5
size: -
D: TRBD2
V: TRBV3-1

DNA: TGTGCCAGCAGCTTCCCCCACGGGGAGTCCTACAATGAGCAGTTCTTC
CDR3: CASSFPHGESYNEQFF
J: TRBJ2-1
size: many
D: -
V: TRBV7-2

DNA: TGCGCCAGCAGCCAAGGCTCGACCGGGCAGCCCCAGCATTTT
CDR3: CASSQGSTGQPQHF
J: TRBJ1-5
size: few
D: -
V: TRBV4-3

DNA: TGTGCCAGCAGAAGGTGGGCCAGCTCCTACGAGCAGTACTTC
CDR3: CASRRWASSYEQYF
J: TRBJ2-7
size: many
D: -
V: TRBV11-2

DNA: TGTGCCAGCAGTTTAGAGGAAAGCTCTGGAAACACCATATATTTT
CDR3: CASSLEESSGNTIYF
J: TRBJ1-3
size: many
D: -
V: TRBV12-3/TRBV12-4

DNA: TGTGCCAGCAGCCAAATAAACAGGGGTGACGAGCAGTACTTC
CDR3: CASSQINRGDEQYF
J: TRBJ2-7
size: -
D: TRBD1
V: TRBV14

DNA: TGTGCCAGCAGCTCGGGACAGTACTCTGGAAACACCATATATTTT
CDR3: CASSSGQYSGNTIYF
J: TRBJ1-3
size: few
D: TRBD1
V: TRBV7-9

DNA: TGTGCCAGCAGCCCCCATGGGGGGAGCGAGCAGTACTTC
CDR3: CASSPHGGSEQYF
J: TRBJ2-7
size: few
D: -
V: TRBV7-9

DNA: TGCAGCGTGTCACTAGCGGGAGACTTAAACATTCAGTACTTC
CDR3: CSVSLAGDLNIQYF
J: TRBJ2-4
size: -
D: TRBD2
V: TRBV29-1

DNA: TGTGCCAGTAGTATCGGGACAGGGGTAACCTACAATGAGCAGTTCTTC
CDR3: CASSIGTGVTYNEQFF
J: TRBJ2-1
size: many
D: TRBD1
V: TRBV19

DNA: TGTGCCAGCAGTTACGCGGACTTTACCTACGAGCAGTACTTC
CDR3: CASSYADFTYEQYF
J: TRBJ2-7
size: many
D: -
V: TRBV6-2/TRBV6-3

DNA: TGTGCCAGCAGCCAAGATAAGCGGGGGGGCCGGACCGGGGAGCTGTTTTTT
CDR3: CASSQDKRGGRTGELFF
J: TRBJ2-2
size: many
D: TRBD2
V: TRBV4-2